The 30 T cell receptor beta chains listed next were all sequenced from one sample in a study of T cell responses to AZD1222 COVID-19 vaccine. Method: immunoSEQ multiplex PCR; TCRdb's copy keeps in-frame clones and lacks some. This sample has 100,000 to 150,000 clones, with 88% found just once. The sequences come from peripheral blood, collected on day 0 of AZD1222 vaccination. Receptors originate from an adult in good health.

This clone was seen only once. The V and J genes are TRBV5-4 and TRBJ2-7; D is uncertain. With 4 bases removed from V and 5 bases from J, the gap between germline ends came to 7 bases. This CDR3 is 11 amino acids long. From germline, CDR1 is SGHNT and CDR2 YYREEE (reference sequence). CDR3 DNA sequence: TGTGCCAGCAGCGGCTGGGACGAGCAGTACTTC. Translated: CASSGWDEQYF.

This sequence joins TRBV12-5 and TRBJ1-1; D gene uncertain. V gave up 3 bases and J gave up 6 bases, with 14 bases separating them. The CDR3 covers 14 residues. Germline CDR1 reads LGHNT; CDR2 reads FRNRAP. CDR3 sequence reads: CASGLTGVSAEAFF. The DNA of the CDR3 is TGTGCTAGTGGTTTAACGGGAGTTTCGGCTGAAGCTTTCTTT.

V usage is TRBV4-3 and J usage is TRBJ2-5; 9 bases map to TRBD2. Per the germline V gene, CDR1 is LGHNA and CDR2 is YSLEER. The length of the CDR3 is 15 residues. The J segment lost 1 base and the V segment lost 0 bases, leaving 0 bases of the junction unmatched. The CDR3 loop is CASSQERGGQETQYF. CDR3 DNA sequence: TGCGCCAGCAGCCAAGAGCGGGGGGGCCAAGAGACCCAGTACTTC.

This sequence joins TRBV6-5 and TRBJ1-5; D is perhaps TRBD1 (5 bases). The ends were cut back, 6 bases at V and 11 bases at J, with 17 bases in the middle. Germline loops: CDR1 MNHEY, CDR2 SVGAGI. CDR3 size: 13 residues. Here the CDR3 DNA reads TGTGCCAGCAGCGACAGAAGAATTGGTGCCCAGCATTTT. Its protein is CASSDRRIGAQHF.

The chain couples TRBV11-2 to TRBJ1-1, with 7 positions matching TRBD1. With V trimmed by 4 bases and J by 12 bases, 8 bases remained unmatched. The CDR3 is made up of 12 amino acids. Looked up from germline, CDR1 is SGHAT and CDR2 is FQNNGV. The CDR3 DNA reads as TGTGCCAGCAGCTCCCCGACAGGGCATACTTTCTTT. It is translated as CASSSPTGHTFF.

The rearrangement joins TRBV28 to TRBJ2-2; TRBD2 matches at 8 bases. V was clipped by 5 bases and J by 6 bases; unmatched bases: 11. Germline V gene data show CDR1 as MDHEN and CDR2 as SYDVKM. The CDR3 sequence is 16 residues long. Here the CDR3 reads CASSRAGLVVPGELFF. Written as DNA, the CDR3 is TGTGCCAGCAGTCGGGCGGGACTAGTCGTCCCCGGGGAGCTGTTTTTT.

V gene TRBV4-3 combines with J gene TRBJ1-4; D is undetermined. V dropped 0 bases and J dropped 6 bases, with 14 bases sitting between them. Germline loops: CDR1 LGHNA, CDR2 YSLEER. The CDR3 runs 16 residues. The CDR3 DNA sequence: TGCGCCAGCAGCCAAGATCGGGGTATAGGGCATGAAAAACTGTTTTTT. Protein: CASSQDRGIGHEKLFF.

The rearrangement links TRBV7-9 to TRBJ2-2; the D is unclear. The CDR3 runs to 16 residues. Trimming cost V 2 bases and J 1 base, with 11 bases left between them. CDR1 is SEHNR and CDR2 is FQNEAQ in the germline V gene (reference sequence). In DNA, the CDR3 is TGTGCCAGCAGCTTACGTCCCACCAAGAACACCGGGGAGCTGTTTTTT. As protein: CASSLRPTKNTGELFF.

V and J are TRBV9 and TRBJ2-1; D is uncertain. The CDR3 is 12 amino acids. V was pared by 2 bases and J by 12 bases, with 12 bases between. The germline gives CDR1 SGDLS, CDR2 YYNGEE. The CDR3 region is CASSVGNEAQFF. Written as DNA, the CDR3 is TGTGCCAGCAGCGTTGGGAACGAGGCGCAGTTCTTC.

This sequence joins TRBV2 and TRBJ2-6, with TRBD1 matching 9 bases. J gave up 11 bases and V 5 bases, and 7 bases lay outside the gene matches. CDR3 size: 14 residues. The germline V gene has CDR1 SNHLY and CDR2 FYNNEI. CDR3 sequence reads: CASSTGQGGYVLTF. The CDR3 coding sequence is TGTGCCAGCAGTACGGGACAGGGAGGGTACGTCCTGACTTTC. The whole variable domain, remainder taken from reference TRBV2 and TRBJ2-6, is EPEVTQTPSHQVTQMGQEVILRCVPISNHLYFYWYRQILGQKVEFLVSFYNNEISEKSEIFDDQFSVERPDGSNFTLKIRSTKLEDSAMYFCASSTGQGGYVLTFGAGSRLTVL.

CDR3 DNA sequence: TGCGCCAGCAGTGGGAGTATCGGTACGCAGTATTTT. Amino acids: CASSGSIGTQYF. The chain combines TRBV10-1 with TRBJ2-3; no definite D call. V was shortened by 4 bases and J by 8 bases, with 10 bases between the two germline ends. The CDR3 sequence is 12 residues long. CDR1 WNHNN and CDR2 SYGVQD come from the germline V gene (reference sequence).

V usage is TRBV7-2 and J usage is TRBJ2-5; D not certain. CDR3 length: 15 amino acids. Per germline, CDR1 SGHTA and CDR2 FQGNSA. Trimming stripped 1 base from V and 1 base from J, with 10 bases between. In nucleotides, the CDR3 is TGTGCCAGCAGCTTAGAGGCTAGGCCCCAAGAGACCCAGTACTTC. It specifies CASSLEARPQETQYF.

CDR3 protein: CASSYSGTSGTGELFF. The CDR3 nucleotides are TGTGCCAGCAGTTACTCCGGGACTAGCGGCACCGGGGAGCTGTTTTTT. V and J are TRBV6-5 and TRBJ2-2; 11 nucleotides agree with TRBD2. The V gene's germline CDR1 is MNHEY and CDR2 SVGAGI. The CDR3 sequence is 16 residues long. Trimming removed 0 bases from V and 4 bases from J; junction bases left unmatched: 1.

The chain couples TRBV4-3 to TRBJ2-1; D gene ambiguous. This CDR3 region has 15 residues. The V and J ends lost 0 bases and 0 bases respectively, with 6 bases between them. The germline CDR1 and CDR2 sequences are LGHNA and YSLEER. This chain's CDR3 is CASSQERASYNEQFF. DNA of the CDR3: TGCGCCAGCAGCCAAGAACGGGCCTCCTACAATGAGCAGTTCTTC.

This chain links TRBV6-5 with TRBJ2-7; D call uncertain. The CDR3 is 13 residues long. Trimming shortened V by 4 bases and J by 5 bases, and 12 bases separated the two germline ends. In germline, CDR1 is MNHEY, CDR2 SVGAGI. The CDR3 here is CASSSVDGDEQYF. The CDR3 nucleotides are TGTGCCAGCAGTTCGGTAGATGGGGACGAGCAGTACTTC.

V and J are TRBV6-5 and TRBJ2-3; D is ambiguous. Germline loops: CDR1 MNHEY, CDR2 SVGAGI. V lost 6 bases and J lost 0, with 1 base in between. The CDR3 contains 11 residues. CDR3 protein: CASRSTDTQYF. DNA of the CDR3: TGTGCCAGCAGGAGCACAGATACGCAGTATTTT.

The CDR3 is CASSADSPNYGYTF. DNA for the CDR3: TGCGCCAGCAGCGCGGACAGCCCTAACTATGGCTACACCTTC. V gene TRBV5-1 combines with J gene TRBJ1-2; TRBD1 might be the D (6 bases). V lost 4 bases to trimming and J lost 0 bases, with 10 bases between them. The germline gives CDR1 SGHRS, CDR2 YFSETQ. This CDR3 contains 14 residues.

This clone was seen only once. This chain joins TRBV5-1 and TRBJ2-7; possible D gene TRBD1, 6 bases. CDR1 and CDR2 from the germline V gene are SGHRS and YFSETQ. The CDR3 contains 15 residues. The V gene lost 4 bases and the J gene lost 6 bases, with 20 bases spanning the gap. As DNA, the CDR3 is TGCGCCAGCAGCCCCGGACAGCTACCCCTCTCCGAGCAGTACTTC. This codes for CASSPGQLPLSEQYF. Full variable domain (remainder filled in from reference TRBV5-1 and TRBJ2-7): KAGVTQTPRYLIKTRGQQVTLSCSPISGHRSVSWYQQTPGQGLQFLFEYFSETQRNKGNFPGRFSGRQFSNSRSEMNVSTLELGDSALYLCASSPGQLPLSEQYFGPGTRLTVT.

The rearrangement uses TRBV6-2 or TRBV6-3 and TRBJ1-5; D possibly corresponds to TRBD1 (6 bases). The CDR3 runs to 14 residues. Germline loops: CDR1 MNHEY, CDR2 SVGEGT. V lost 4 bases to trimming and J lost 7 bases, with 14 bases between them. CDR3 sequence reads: CASSFLTGTQPQHF. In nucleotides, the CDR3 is TGTGCCAGCAGTTTCTTAACAGGGACCCAGCCCCAGCATTTT.

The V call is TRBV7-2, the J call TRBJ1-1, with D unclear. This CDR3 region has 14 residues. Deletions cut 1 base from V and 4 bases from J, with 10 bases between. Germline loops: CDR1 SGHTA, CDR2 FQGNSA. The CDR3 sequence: CASSLDWGGTEAFF. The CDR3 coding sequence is TGTGCCAGCAGCTTAGATTGGGGAGGCACTGAAGCTTTCTTT. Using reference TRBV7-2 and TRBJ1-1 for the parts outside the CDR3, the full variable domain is GAGVSQSPSNKVTEKGKDVELRCDPISGHTALYWYRQSLGQGLEFLIYFQGNSAPDKSGLPSDRFSAERTGGSVSTLTIQRTQQEDSAVYLCASSLDWGGTEAFFGQGTRLTVV.

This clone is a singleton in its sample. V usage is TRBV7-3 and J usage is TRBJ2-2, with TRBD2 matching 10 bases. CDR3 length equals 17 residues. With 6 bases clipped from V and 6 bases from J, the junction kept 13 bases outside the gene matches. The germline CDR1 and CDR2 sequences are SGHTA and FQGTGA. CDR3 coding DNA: TGTGCCAGCAGTCCCATCGGGCTAGCGGGGGTATCCGGGGAGCTGTTTTTT. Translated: CASSPIGLAGVSGELFF.

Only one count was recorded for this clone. CDR3 nucleotides: TGTGCCAGCAGCGGACAGGGGGCGAGCAATGAGCAGTTCTTC. The encoded protein is CASSGQGASNEQFF. V usage is TRBV28 and J usage is TRBJ2-1, with 11 bases fitting TRBD1. Germline values: CDR1 MDHEN, CDR2 SYDVKM. The CDR3 is made up of 14 amino acids. V was clipped by 6 bases and J by 6 bases; unmatched bases: 4.

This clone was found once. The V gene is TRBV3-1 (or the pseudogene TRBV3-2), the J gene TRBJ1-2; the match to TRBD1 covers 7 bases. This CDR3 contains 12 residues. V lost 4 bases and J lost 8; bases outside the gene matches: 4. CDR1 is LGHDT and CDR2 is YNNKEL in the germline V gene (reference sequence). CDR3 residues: CASSPDRDGYTF. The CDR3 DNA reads TGTGCCAGCAGCCCAGACAGGGACGGCTACACCTTC.

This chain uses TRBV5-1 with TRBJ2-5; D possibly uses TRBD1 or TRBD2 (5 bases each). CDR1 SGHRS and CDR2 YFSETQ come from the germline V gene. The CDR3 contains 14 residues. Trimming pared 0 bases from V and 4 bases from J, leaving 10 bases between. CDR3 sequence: CASSLGAGRETQYF. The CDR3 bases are TGCGCCAGCAGCTTGGGGGCAGGGAGAGAGACCCAGTACTTC.

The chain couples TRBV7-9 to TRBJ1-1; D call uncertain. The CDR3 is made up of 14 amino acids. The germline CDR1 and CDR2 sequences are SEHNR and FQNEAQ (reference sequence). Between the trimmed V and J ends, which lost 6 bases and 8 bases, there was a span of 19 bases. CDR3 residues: CASSPRSVTGEAFF. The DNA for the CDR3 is TGTGCCAGCAGTCCACGATCCGTCACTGGCGAAGCTTTCTTT. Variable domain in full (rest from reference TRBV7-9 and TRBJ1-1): DTGVSQNPRHKITKRGQNVTFRCDPISEHNRLYWYRQTLGQGPEFLTYFQNEAQLEKSRLLSDRFSAERPKGSFSTLEIQRTEQGDSAMYLCASSPRSVTGEAFFGQGTRLTVV.

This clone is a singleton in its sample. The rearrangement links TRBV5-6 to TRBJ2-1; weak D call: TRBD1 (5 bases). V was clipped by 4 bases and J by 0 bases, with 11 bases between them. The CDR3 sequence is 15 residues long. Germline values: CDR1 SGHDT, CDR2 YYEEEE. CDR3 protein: CASSLLGHSYNEQFF. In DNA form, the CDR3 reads TGTGCCAGCAGCCTCCTGGGGCACTCCTACAATGAGCAGTTCTTC. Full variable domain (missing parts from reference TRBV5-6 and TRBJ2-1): DAGVTQSPTHLIKTRGQQVTLRCSPKSGHDTVSWYQQALGQGPQFIFQYYEEEERQRGNFPDRFSGHQFPNYSSELNVNALLLGDSALYLCASSLLGHSYNEQFFGPGTRLTVL.

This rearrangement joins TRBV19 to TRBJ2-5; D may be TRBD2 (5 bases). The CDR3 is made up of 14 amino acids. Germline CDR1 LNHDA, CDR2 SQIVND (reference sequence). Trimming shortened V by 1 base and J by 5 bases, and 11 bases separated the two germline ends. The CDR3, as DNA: TGTGCCAGTAGTATAGGACTAACTCTGGAGACCCAGTACTTC. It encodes CASSIGLTLETQYF.

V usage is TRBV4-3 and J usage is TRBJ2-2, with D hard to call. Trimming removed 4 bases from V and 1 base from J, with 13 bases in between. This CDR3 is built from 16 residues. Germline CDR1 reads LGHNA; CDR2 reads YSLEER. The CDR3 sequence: CASSRNWAQNTGELFF. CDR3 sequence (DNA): TGCGCCAGCAGCCGCAACTGGGCTCAGAACACCGGGGAGCTGTTTTTT.

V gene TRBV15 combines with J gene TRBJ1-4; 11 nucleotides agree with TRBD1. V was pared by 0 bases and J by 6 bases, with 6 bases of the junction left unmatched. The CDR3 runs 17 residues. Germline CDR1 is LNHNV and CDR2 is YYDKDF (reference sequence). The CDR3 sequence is CATSRDGGTGGYEKLFF. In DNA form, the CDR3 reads TGTGCCACCAGCAGAGATGGGGGGACAGGGGGGTATGAAAAACTGTTTTTT.

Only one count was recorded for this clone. CDR3 DNA: TGCGCCAGCAGCCACTCCGTGGTGGGGCCTGGAAACACCATATATTTT. Protein: CASSHSVVGPGNTIYF. V gene TRBV4-1 combines with J gene TRBJ1-3; D may be TRBD1 (5 bases). V was shortened by 3 bases and J by 2 bases, with 14 bases between the two germline ends. In germline, CDR1 is MGHRA, CDR2 YSYEKL. The length of the CDR3 is 16 residues.